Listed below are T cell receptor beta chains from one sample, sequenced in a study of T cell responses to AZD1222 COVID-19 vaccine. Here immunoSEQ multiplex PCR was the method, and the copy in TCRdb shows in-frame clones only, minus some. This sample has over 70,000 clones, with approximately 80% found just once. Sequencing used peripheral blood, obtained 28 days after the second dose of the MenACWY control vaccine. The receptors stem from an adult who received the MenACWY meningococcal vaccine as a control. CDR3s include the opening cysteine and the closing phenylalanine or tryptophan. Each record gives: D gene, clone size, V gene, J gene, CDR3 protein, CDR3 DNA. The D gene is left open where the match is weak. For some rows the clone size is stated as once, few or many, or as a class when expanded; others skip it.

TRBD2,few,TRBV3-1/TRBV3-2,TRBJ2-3,CASSQLRGGIDTQYF,TGTGCCAGCAGCCAGTTGCGGGGGGGCATCGATACGCAGTATTTT
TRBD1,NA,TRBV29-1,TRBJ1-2,CSVDRGLAYGYTF,TGCAGCGTGGATAGGGGGCTGGCCTATGGCTACACCTTC
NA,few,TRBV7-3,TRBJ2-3,CASTHLGCRPSGNSDTQYF,TGTGCCAGCACTCACCTGGGATGCAGACCTTCAGGAAACTCAGATACGCAGTATTTT
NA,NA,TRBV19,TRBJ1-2,CASFAGHPSYGYTF,TGTGCCAGTTTTGCAGGGCATCCCAGCTATGGCTACACCTTC
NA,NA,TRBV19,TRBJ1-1,CASSTSMNTEAFF,TGTGCCAGTAGTACCAGCATGAACACTGAAGCTTTCTTT
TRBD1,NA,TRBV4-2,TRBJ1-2,CASSPRSVTGGDYGYTF,TGTGCCAGCAGCCCCAGATCCGTGACAGGGGGGGACTATGGCTACACCTTC
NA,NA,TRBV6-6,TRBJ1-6,CASSFGQDNSPLHF,TGTGCCAGCAGCTTCGGTCAGGATAATTCACCCCTCCACTTT
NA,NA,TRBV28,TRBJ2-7,CASSELSVATEQYF,TGTGCCAGCAGTGAGTTGTCGGTAGCAACAGAGCAGTACTTC
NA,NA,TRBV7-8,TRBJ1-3,CASSLNGGTGNTIYF,TGTGCCAGCAGCTTAAACGGCGGTACTGGAAACACCATATATTTT
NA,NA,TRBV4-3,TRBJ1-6,CASSPRAASPLHF,TGCGCCAGCAGCCCCAGGGCCGCCTCACCCCTCCACTTT
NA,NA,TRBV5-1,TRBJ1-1,CASSFGYGSRRLNTEAFF,TGCGCCAGCAGCTTTGGATATGGATCTCGGCGGTTGAACACTGAAGCTTTCTTT
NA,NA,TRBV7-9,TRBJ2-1,CASSYSGVSSYNEQFF,TGTGCCAGCAGCTATTCGGGGGTTAGCTCCTACAATGAGCAGTTCTTC
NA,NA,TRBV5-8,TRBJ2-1,CASSLRTRGNEQFF,TGTGCCAGCAGCTTGCGGACTAGGGGGAATGAGCAGTTCTTC
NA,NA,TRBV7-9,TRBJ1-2,CASSPQSLTDLYGYTF,TGTGCCAGCAGCCCCCAATCTTTGACAGACCTCTATGGCTACACCTTC
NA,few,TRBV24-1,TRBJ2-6,CATSDFNRFLGSGANVLTF,TGTGCCACCAGTGATTTTAATAGGTTCCTCGGCTCTGGGGCCAACGTCCTGACTTTC
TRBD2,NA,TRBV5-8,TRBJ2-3,CASSLAGTSGRGDTQYF,TGTGCCAGCAGCTTGGCCGGGACTAGCGGGAGGGGAGATACGCAGTATTTT
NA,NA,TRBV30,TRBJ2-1,CAGAGQHEQFF,TGTGCCGGGGCGGGACAGCATGAGCAGTTCTTC
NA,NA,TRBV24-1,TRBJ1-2,CATSDLAGQRYTF,TGTGCCACCAGTGATTTGGCGGGGCAACGCTACACCTTC
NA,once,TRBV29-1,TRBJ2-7,CSVIGTLRSYEQYF,TGCAGCGTTATCGGGACATTAAGGTCCTACGAGCAGTACTTC
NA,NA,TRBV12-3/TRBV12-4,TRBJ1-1,CASRQGNTEAFF,TGTGCCAGCAGGCAGGGCAACACTGAAGCTTTCTTT
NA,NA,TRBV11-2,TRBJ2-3,CASSSEGERYTDTQYF,TGTGCCAGCAGCTCCGAGGGTGAGCGGTACACAGATACGCAGTATTTT
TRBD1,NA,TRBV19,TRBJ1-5,CASSSDRESNQPQHF,TGTGCCAGTAGTTCCGACAGGGAGAGCAATCAGCCCCAGCATTTT